One sample yielded the 4 T cell receptor beta chains listed below, sequenced in a study of T cells in Graves' hyperthyroidism and ophthalmopathy. It was RNA transcripts that yielded the amplified TCR beta CDR3 regions. During a first-round RT-PCR of the TCR CDR3, the HTBI primer set was used. MiXCR, applied by TCRdb to the multiplex PCR reads, yields one record per CDR3 protein. Among roughly 380,000 distinct CDR3 sequences, approximately 12% were seen once, and the ten largest hold about 20%. Material for sequencing was blood. These receptors came from a man under 40 with Graves' hyperthyroidism that later progressed to Graves' ophthalmopathy.

In this sample, this clonotype turned up many times. V gene TRBV12-3 or TRBV12-4 combines with J gene TRBJ1-2; 8 nucleotides align to TRBD1. The CDR3 runs to 15 residues. Trimming at V came to 5 bases and at J to 3 bases, leaving 8 bases not matched to a gene. The CDR3 sequence: CASSPGQGVDYGYTF. The CDR3 DNA sequence: TGTGCCAGCAGTCCTGGACAGGGAGTTGACTATGGCTACACCTTC.

This clonotype showed up just a few times. The rearrangement joins TRBV20-1 to TRBJ2-1; D may be TRBD2 (6 bases). Germline-derived CDR1 and CDR2 are DFQATT and SNEGSKA (reference sequence). V was shortened by 1 base and J by 0 bases, with 13 bases between the two germline ends. CDR3 length equals 16 residues. The CDR3 region has the DNA TGCAGTGCTAGAGTTCGAGGCGGGGTCTCCTACAATGAGCAGTTCTTC. Translation: CSARVRGGVSYNEQFF.

This clonotype has at least ten counts. The V gene is TRBV12-3 or TRBV12-4, the J gene TRBJ1-2; D is possibly TRBD1 (6 bases). The CDR3 is 15 amino acids. The V and J ends lost 4 bases and 0 bases respectively, with 12 bases between them. The CDR3 loop is CASSSTGQSNYGYTF. The CDR3 DNA sequence: TGTGCCAGCAGTTCGACAGGACAATCTAACTATGGCTACACCTTC.

This clonotype was detected many times. This rearrangement joins TRBV20-1 to TRBJ1-4; 7 nucleotides align to TRBD1. CDR1 and CDR2 (germline): DFQATT, SNEGSKA (reference sequence). The CDR3 contains 13 residues. J was trimmed by 7 bases and V by 4 bases; bases with no gene match: 6. The CDR3 DNA follows: TGCAGTGCTAAAGACAGGGTTCGTGAAAAACTGTTTTTT. Encoded protein: CSAKDRVREKLFF.